These 10 T cell receptor beta chains came from one sample sequenced in a study of shared clonotypes between healthy human individuals. Produced via immunoSEQ multiplex PCR; TCRdb's table is partial and in-frame only. The data hold fewer than 3 million clones, with under 95% observed a single time. Sequenced input: naive CD4+ T cells from PBMCs. The subset is: CD45RA+ positively selected. The origin of the receptors is a young man in good health. Some clones in this sample may be carry-over from other donors' samples.

The chain recombines TRBV5-4 with TRBJ2-1; D gene unclear. V was trimmed by 4 bases and J by 0 bases, leaving 8 bases between them. The CDR3 is made up of 14 amino acids. Germline V lookup: CDR1 SGHNT, CDR2 YYREEE (reference sequence). CDR3 amino acids: CASSPPDSYNEQFF. CDR3 DNA: TGTGCCAGCAGCCCTCCGGACTCCTACAATGAGCAGTTCTTC.

The V call is TRBV4-1, the J call TRBJ2-3, with D unresolved. The CDR3 sequence is 11 residues long. Trimming stripped 1 base from V and 11 bases from J, with 7 bases between. From germline, CDR1 is MGHRA and CDR2 YSYEKL. Here the CDR3 reads CASSQVGVQYF. CDR3 nucleotide sequence: TGCGCCAGCAGCCAAGTTGGGGTGCAGTATTTT.

This clone was observed once. The V gene is TRBV30, the J gene TRBJ2-7, with D possibly TRBD1 on 6 matching bases. This CDR3 region has 15 residues. V dropped 3 bases and J dropped 6 bases, with 21 bases sitting between them. Per the germline V gene, CDR1 is GTSNPN and CDR2 is SVGIG (reference sequence). CDR3 sequence (DNA): TGTGCCTGGAGCAAGGCAGGGGTAAGATTCCTCGAGCAGTACTTC. Protein product: CAWSKAGVRFLEQYF.

This clone is a singleton in its sample. The chain combines TRBV28 with TRBJ2-1; D unclear. Trimming pared 5 bases from V and 11 bases from J, leaving 13 bases between. Germline V CDR1 and CDR2: MDHEN, SYDVKM. The CDR3 has 12 amino acids. In nucleotides, the CDR3 is TGTGCCAGCAGTCCCCCGGTTGGGCAGCAGTTCTTC. It is translated as CASSPPVGQQFF.

This clone was found once. This chain links TRBV2 with TRBJ2-7; TRBD2 matches 8 bases. The ends lost 8 bases at V and 0 bases at J; junction bases unmatched: 9. Per the germline V gene, CDR1 is SNHLY and CDR2 is FYNNEI. The CDR3 contains 15 residues. CDR3: CASDLAGGLSYEQYF. Here the CDR3 DNA reads TGTGCCAGCGACCTCGCGGGAGGTCTCTCCTACGAGCAGTACTTC.

The V call is TRBV11-3, the J call TRBJ2-2; maybe TRBD1 (5 bases). The V end lost 1 base, the J end lost 4 bases, and 13 bases lay between the germline ends. CDR1 and CDR2 from the germline V gene are SGHNT and YENEEA. This CDR3 spans 16 amino acids. The CDR3 loop is CASSLGIGAVTGELFF. CDR3 nucleotide sequence: TGTGCCAGCAGCTTAGGTATAGGGGCGGTCACCGGGGAGCTGTTTTTT.

The V and J genes are TRBV4-1 and TRBJ2-3; 10 bases are a match to TRBD1. The CDR3 covers 16 residues. Germline CDR1 reads MGHRA; CDR2 reads YSYEKL. Trimming removed 5 bases from V and 5 bases from J; junction bases left unmatched: 10. The CDR3 loop is CASSSRGDRGRDTQYF. CDR3 nucleotide sequence: TGCGCCAGCAGCTCAAGAGGGGACAGGGGAAGAGATACGCAGTATTTT.

A word on this clone: Other DNA sequences in this sample translate to the same CDR3. This chain connects TRBV6-5 to TRBJ2-2; TRBD1 might be the D (5 bases). The CDR3 is made up of 13 amino acids. Germline CDR1 is MNHEY and CDR2 is SVGAGI. Trimming took off 2 bases at V and 6 bases at J, with 7 bases between the two ends. The DNA for the CDR3 is TGTGCCAGCAGTTACAGGGGTGCCGGGGAGCTGTTTTTT. Translation: CASSYRGAGELFF.

The chain couples TRBV14 to TRBJ1-1; D call uncertain. CDR3 length equals 16 residues. V shed 4 bases and J shed 0 bases, with 15 bases lying between them. The V gene's germline CDR1 is SGHDN and CDR2 FVKESK. CDR3 nucleotides: TGTGCCAGCAGCCCGGACCCAGGCCGGGTGAACACTGAAGCTTTCTTT. It codes for CASSPDPGRVNTEAFF.

The sample holds one count of this clone. This CDR3 reads CASSFVGQGAGGPGYNEQFF. CDR3 nucleotides: TGCGCCAGCAGCTTCGTCGGACAGGGTGCAGGAGGCCCCGGCTACAATGAGCAGTTCTTC. This sequence joins TRBV5-1 and TRBJ2-1; 8 bases are shared with TRBD1. This CDR3 is built from 20 residues. The V gene's germline CDR1 is SGHRS and CDR2 YFSETQ. The V segment lost 2 bases and the J segment 3 bases; nucleotides outside the gene matches: 19.